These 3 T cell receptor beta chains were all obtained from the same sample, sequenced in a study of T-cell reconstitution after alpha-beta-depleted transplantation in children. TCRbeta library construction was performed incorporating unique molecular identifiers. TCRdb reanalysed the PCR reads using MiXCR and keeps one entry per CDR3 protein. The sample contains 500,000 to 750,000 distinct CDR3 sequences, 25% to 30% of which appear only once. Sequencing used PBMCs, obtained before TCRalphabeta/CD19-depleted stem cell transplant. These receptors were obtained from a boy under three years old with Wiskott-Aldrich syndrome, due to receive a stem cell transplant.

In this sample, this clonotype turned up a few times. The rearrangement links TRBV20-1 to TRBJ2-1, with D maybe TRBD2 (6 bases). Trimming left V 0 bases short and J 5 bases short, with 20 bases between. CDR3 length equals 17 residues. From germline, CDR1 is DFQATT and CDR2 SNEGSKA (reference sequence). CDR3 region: CSAREVSPGVKNNEQFF. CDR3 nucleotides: TGCAGTGCTAGAGAAGTATCCCCGGGAGTGAAGAACAATGAGCAGTTCTTC.

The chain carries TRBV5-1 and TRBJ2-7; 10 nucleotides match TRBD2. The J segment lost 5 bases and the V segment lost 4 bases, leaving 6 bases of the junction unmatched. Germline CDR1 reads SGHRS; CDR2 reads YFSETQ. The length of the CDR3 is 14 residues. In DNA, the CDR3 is TGCGCCAGCAGCCCGGGACTAGCGTGGAACGAGCAGTACTTC. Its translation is CASSPGLAWNEQYF.

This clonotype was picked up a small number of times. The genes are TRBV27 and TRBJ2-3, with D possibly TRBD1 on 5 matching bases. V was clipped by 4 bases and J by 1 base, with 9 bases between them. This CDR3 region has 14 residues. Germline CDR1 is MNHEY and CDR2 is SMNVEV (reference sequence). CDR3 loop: CASSSDTRTDTQYF. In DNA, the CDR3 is TGTGCCAGCAGTTCGGACACGCGCACAGATACGCAGTATTTT.